This TCR beta chain originates from a study of blood T cell repertoires in COVID-19. V shed 4 bases and J shed 1 base, with 17 bases lying between them. CDR1 is MGHRA and CDR2 is YSYEKL in the germline V gene. This CDR3 region has 17 residues. Profiled with immunoSEQ multiplex PCR; TCRdb holds only in-frame clones, not every one. The sample consists of approximately 150,000 clones, around 80% of them appearing once. V is TRBV4-1 and J is TRBJ1-3, with D tentatively TRBD1 (6 bases). This sequence originates from a woman aged 70-85 years with acute or convalescent COVID-19. The sequencing sample was made of peripheral blood. CDR3 in DNA: TGCGCCAGCAGCCGCAGGGGATTGGACATTTCTGGAAACACCATATATTTT. Translated: CASSRRGLDISGNTIYF.